This T cell receptor (beta chain) was found in a study of cytomegalovirus exposure and HLA in healthy donors. Study observations and caveats: It was approximately 170 TCR beta chains that were listed as cytomegalovirus-associated.

Of note for this clone: Its target is unknown.

Amplification used 60 Vbeta primers and 13 Jbeta primers. Measured with immunoSEQ multiplex PCR; TCRdb has only the in-frame clones, and not every one. The table records around 52,000 clones, roughly 83% of them present only once. Per germline, CDR1 MNHNY and CDR2 SVGAGI (reference sequence). Trimming removed 5 bases from V and 3 bases from J, with 5 bases in between. The CDR3 has 11 residues. The chain uses TRBV6-6 and TRBJ2-7, with D unresolved. This TCR was recovered from a man aged 35 to 55 in good health and CMV-seronegative. The sample consisted of PBMCs. The chain's CDR3 is CASSSNYEQYF. CDR3 in DNA: TGTGCCAGCAGTAGCAACTACGAGCAGTACTTC.